This T cell receptor (beta chain) was found in a study of graft-versus-host responses after intestinal transplantation. Study background: Transplantation in recipients was multivisceral, liver-intestinal, or isolated intestinal. The whole recipient group had anti-thymocyte globulin induction followed by tacrolimus and steroids for around three years.

With regard to this clone: The antigen is not known.

The CDR3 sequence is 12 residues long. After removal of 8 bases from V and 2 bases from J, the junction contained 2 bases not matched to a gene. Germline CDR1 reads ENHRY; CDR2 reads SYGVKD. Study-wide results and limits: Detected in recipient marrow were GvH clones, some of which were first observed in ileum or blood. In patients with graft-donor T cell macrochimerism, allograft graft-versus-host to host-versus-graft clonal ratios were high.

This table comes from immunoSEQ multiplex PCR, and its TCRdb copy is limited to in-frame clones, with some not included. The sample consists of roughly 120,000 clones, more than 80% of them appearing once. Specimen: unstimulated CD4+ T cells sorted from spleen or lymph node cells, collected before transplant. V usage is TRBV10-3 and J usage is TRBJ1-1, with TRBD1 matching over 7 bases. The source is a human donor who was the organ donor for an intestinal transplant. The CDR3 protein is CAIQGVNTEAFF. In DNA form, the CDR3 reads TGTGCCATCCAGGGGGTAAACACTGAAGCTTTCTTT.